The clone carrying this TCR beta chain is deemed medium-sized. In making TCR beta libraries, quantitative 5'-RACE with molecular barcodes was used. From the 5' RACE reads, TCRdb called clonotypes with MiXCR, one entry per CDR3 protein. The table records some 25,000 distinct CDR3 sequences, just over 2.5% of them present only once. This CDR3 is built from 14 residues. Per germline, CDR1 SGDLS and CDR2 YYNGEE. V lost 0 bases and J 0 bases, leaving 5 bases between the germline ends. These data come from a study of CD8 T cells in ankylosing spondylitis. Sequences were obtained from blood, either unsorted or a sorted T cell fraction (not recorded which). This receptor was identified in a female donor with ankylosing spondylitis or in good health (not recorded which). The V and J genes are TRBV9 and TRBJ2-3; D is undetermined. The CDR3 protein is CASSVVPSTDTQYF. The CDR3 DNA reads as TGTGCCAGCAGCGTAGTCCCTAGCACAGATACGCAGTATTTT.